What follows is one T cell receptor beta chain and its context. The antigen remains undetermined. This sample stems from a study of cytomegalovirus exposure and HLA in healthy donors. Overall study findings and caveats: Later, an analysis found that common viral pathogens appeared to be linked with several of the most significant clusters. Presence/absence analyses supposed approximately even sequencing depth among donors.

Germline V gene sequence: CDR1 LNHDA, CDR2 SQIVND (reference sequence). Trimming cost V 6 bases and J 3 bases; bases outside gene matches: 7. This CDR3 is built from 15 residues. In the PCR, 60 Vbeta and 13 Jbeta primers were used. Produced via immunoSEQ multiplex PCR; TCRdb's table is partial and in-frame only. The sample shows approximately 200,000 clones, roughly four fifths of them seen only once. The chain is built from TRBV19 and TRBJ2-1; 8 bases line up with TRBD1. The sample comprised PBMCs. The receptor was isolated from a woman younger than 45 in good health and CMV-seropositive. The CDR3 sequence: CASSHYRGIYNEQFF. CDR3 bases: TGTGCCAGTAGCCATTACAGGGGGATCTACAATGAGCAGTTCTTC.